Given below is one T cell receptor (beta chain) in context. What it recognizes is unknown. Assay used: immunoSEQ multiplex PCR; TCRdb lists only in-frame clones, some missing. The sample includes 150,000 or so clones, 93% seen only once; the top ten take 0.75% to 1%. V was clipped by 1 base and J by 9 bases, with 20 bases between them. From germline, CDR1 is LGHDT and CDR2 YNNKEL (reference sequence). The length of the CDR3 is 16 residues. The data were obtained in a study of T cell responses to AZD1222 COVID-19 vaccine. Findings and caveats of the study: Across spike, vaccine-associated CD4 TCRs were found, dominant at 160-218 and 743-854. Spike-specific TCR breadth and depth both grew after two AZD1222 doses.

This clonotype was obtained from an adult in good health. The sample in question was peripheral blood, obtained on day 0 of MenACWY control vaccination. V and J are TRBV3-1 (or the pseudogene TRBV3-2) and TRBJ2-3, with a tentative D call TRBD1 (5 bases). The chain's CDR3 is CASSQGLQGIFGTQYF. The DNA for the CDR3 is TGTGCCAGCAGCCAAGGCTTGCAGGGTATCTTTGGCACGCAGTATTTT.